These 13 T cell receptor beta chains originate from one sample sequenced in a study of T cell responses to AZD1222 COVID-19 vaccine (dated by TCRdb to the early 2020s). Reading the label with the study, this specimen's time point is: about 28 days (+/-7) after the second vaccine dose. The library came from the immunoSEQ multiplex PCR assay. In its TCRdb copy, this immuneACCESS table keeps in-frame sequences only and misses some clones. Where compared with another copy, unresolved V genes explain less than half of these, and the others have no known cause. The sample table contains some 150,000 clones; only one count was recorded for roughly nine tenths of them. The biggest ten clones account for 3% to 4% of the sample. This specimen consisted of peripheral blood, obtained 28 days after the second AZD1222 dose. Receptor source: an adult who received the AZD1222 COVID-19 vaccine.

This chain uses TRBV5-1 with TRBJ1-1; TRBD1 matches 9 bases. Germline V gene data show CDR1 as SGHRS and CDR2 as YFSETQ. V dropped 1 base and J dropped 1; count of bases not matched to a gene: 2. The CDR3 contains 15 residues. The CDR3 protein is CASSLTGGGNTEAFF. The CDR3 nucleotides are TGCGCCAGCAGCTTGACAGGGGGCGGGAACACTGAAGCTTTCTTT.

This clone was observed once. The rearrangement links TRBV5-1 to TRBJ2-3; 9 nucleotides match TRBD2. This CDR3 contains 15 residues. The ends lost 3 bases at V and 0 bases at J; junction bases unmatched: 2. Germline assignment: CDR1 SGHRS and CDR2 YFSETQ. The DNA for the CDR3 is TGCGCCAGCAGCTCTAGCGGGGCTAGCACAGATACGCAGTATTTT. Its translation is CASSSSGASTDTQYF.

J is TRBJ2-1 and V is TRBV7-9; D is perhaps TRBD1 (5 bases). V lost 1 base to trimming and J lost 5 bases, with 12 bases between them. The CDR3 sequence is 15 residues long. Germline CDR1 SEHNR, CDR2 FQNEAQ (reference sequence). The CDR3 bases are TGTGCCAGCAGCTTAGTACCGACAGCGAACAATGAGCAGTTCTTC. It codes for CASSLVPTANNEQFF.

The chain carries TRBV6-5 and TRBJ1-6, with D possibly being TRBD1 (5 bases). V dropped 2 bases and J dropped 9 bases, with 14 bases sitting between them. This CDR3 contains 15 residues. The germline CDR1 and CDR2 sequences are MNHEY and SVGAGI. The chain's CDR3 is CASSYGSGIGSPLHF. The CDR3 DNA reads TGTGCCAGCAGTTACGGTTCAGGGATTGGTTCACCCCTCCACTTT.

The chain joins TRBV28 to TRBJ2-5, with TRBD2 matching 8 bases. Trimming at V came to 6 bases and at J to 2 bases, leaving 8 bases not matched to a gene. The germline gives CDR1 MDHEN, CDR2 SYDVKM. There are 15 residues in the CDR3. The CDR3 nucleotides read TGTGCCAGCAGCCCCGGGGGGGAGGGACAAGAGACCCAGTACTTC. It specifies CASSPGGEGQETQYF.

The chain carries TRBV28 and TRBJ2-1; 10 bases align to TRBD2. The V gene end was trimmed by 3 bases and the J gene end by 4 bases; junction bases not matched to a gene: 3. The CDR3 totals 15 residues. CDR1 and CDR2 (germline): MDHEN, SYDVKM. For the CDR3, the DNA is TGTGCCAGCAGTTTGAGGACTAGCGGATACAATGAGCAGTTCTTC. It yields the protein CASSLRTSGYNEQFF.

J is TRBJ2-7 and V is TRBV27; D gene ambiguous. There are 14 residues in the CDR3. Trimming removed 6 bases from V and 1 base from J, with 13 bases in between. The V gene's germline CDR1 is MNHEY and CDR2 SMNVEV (reference sequence). The CDR3 DNA sequence: TGTGCCAGCAGCACTGGCGCGGTTTCCTACGAGCAGTACTTC. Translated: CASSTGAVSYEQYF.

The chain couples TRBV7-8 to TRBJ1-2; D unclear. The CDR3 length is 16 residues. Trimming stripped 0 bases from V and 6 bases from J, with 17 bases between. Germline V gene lookup returns CDR1 SGHVS and CDR2 FQNEAQ. The CDR3 DNA follows: TGTGCCAGCAGCTTAGCGCTCGCTTCTGTCGGGCATGGCTACACCTTC. It is translated as CASSLALASVGHGYTF.

CDR3 loop: CASSLAPIVIYGYTF. CDR3 DNA sequence: TGTGCCAGCAGCTTAGCGCCAATCGTGATATATGGCTACACCTTC. This rearrangement joins TRBV7-9 to TRBJ1-2; D not resolved. This CDR3 has 15 amino acids. Trimming cost V 0 bases and J 5 bases, with 13 bases left between them. Germline CDR1 reads SEHNR; CDR2 reads FQNEAQ (reference sequence).

The chain has TRBV2 and TRBJ1-1; 7 bases match TRBD1. V shed 3 bases, J shed 5 bases, and the junction held 6 bases outside the gene matches. This CDR3 has 14 residues. Germline V gene sequence: CDR1 SNHLY, CDR2 FYNNEI. CDR3 in amino acids: CASSEIRGGTEAFF. The CDR3 coding sequence is TGTGCCAGCAGTGAGATCAGGGGGGGTACTGAAGCTTTCTTT.

The V and J genes are TRBV6-5 and TRBJ1-5, with D possibly TRBD1 on 5 matching bases. Trimming cost V 7 bases and J 4 bases, with 14 bases left between them. CDR1 MNHEY and CDR2 SVGAGI come from the germline V gene. The CDR3 has 14 amino acids. The CDR3 DNA reads as TGTGCCAGCAAGTCAGGGATCGCTAATCAGCCCCAGCATTTT. Translating it yields CASKSGIANQPQHF.

The rearrangement joins TRBV5-1 to TRBJ2-5; tentative D call: TRBD1 (5 bases). This CDR3 region has 14 residues. V lost 5 bases, J lost 2 bases, and 13 bases lay in between. Germline V lookup: CDR1 SGHRS, CDR2 YFSETQ. This CDR3 reads CASRVGAAQETQYF. The CDR3 nucleotides are TGCGCCAGCAGAGTAGGGGCGGCACAAGAGACCCAGTACTTC.

This clone is a singleton in its sample. The chain links TRBV5-1 to TRBJ2-2; a possible D gene is TRBD2 (5 bases). The V end was cut by 4 bases, the J end by 5 bases, with 9 bases between. Germline CDR1 is SGHRS and CDR2 is YFSETQ. This CDR3 is built from 13 residues. This CDR3 reads CASSTPGTGELFF. The CDR3 DNA reads TGCGCCAGCAGCACCCCGGGGACCGGGGAGCTGTTTTTT. Complete variable domain (other parts from reference TRBV5-1 and TRBJ2-2): KAGVTQTPRYLIKTRGQQVTLSCSPISGHRSVSWYQQTPGQGLQFLFEYFSETQRNKGNFPGRFSGRQFSNSRSEMNVSTLELGDSALYLCASSTPGTGELFFGEGSRLTVL.